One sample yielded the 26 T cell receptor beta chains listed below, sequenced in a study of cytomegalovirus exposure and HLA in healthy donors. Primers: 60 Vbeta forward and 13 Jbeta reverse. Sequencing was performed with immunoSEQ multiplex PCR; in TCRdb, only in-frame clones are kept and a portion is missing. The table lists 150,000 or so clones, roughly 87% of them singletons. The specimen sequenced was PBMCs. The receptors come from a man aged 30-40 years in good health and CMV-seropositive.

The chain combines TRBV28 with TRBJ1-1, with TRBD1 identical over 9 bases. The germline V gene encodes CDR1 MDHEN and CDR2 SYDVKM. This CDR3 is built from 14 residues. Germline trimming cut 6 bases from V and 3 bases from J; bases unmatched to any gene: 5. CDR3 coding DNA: TGTGCCAGCAGGATGGGACAGGGCCACACTGAAGCTTTCTTT. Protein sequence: CASRMGQGHTEAFF. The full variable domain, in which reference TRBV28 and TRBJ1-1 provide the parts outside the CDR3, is DVKVTQSSRYLVKRTGEKVFLECVQDMDHENMFWYRQDPGLGLRLIYFSYDVKMKEKGDIPEGYSVSREKKERFSLILESASTNQTSMYLCASRMGQGHTEAFFGQGTRLTVV.

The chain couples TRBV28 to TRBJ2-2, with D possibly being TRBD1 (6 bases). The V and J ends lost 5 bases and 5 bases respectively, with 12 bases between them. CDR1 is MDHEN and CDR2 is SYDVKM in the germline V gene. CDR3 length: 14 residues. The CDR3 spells CASSIQGLTGELFF. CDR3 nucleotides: TGTGCCAGCAGTATACAGGGTTTGACCGGGGAGCTGTTTTTT.

The CDR3 DNA is TGTGCCAGCAATTTGGAGGATACGCAGTATTTT. This encodes CASNLEDTQYF. The chain uses TRBV25-1 and TRBJ2-3; D unresolved. The CDR3 loop spans 11 amino acids. V lost 7 bases and J lost 6, with 8 bases in between. Germline-derived CDR1 and CDR2 are MGHDK and SYGVNS.

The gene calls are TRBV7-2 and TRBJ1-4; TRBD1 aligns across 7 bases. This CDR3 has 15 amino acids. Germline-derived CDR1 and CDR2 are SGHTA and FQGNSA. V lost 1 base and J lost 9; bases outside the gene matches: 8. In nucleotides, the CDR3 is TGTGCCAGCAGCTTAGTGATAGGGGGCCTTCAAAAACTGTTTTTT. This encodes CASSLVIGGLQKLFF. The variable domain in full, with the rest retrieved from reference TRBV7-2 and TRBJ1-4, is GAGVSQSPSNKVTEKGKDVELRCDPISGHTALYWYRQSLGQGLEFLIYFQGNSAPDKSGLPSDRFSAERTGGSVSTLTIQRTQQEDSAVYLCASSLVIGGLQKLFFGSGTQLSVL.

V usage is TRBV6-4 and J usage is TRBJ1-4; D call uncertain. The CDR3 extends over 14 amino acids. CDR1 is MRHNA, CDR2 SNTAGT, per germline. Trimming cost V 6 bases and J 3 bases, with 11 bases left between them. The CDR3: CASSGSLPNEKLFF. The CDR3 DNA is TGTGCCAGCAGCGGTTCATTACCTAATGAAAAACTGTTTTTT.

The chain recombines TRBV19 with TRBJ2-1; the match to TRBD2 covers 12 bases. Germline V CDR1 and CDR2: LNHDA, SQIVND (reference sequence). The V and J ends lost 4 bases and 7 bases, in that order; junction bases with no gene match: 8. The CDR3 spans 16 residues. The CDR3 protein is CASSRGRLAGDNEQFF. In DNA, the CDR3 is TGTGCCAGTAGTAGGGGGAGACTAGCGGGAGATAATGAGCAGTTCTTC.

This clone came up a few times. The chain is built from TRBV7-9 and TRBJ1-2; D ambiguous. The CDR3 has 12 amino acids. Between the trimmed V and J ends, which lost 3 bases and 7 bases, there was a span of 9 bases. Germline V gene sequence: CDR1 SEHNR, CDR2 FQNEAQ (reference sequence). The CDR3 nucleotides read TGTGCCAGCAGCTTGCAGGTCTCTGGCTACACCTTC. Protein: CASSLQVSGYTF. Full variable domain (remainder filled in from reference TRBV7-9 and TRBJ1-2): DTGVSQNPRHKITKRGQNVTFRCDPISEHNRLYWYRQTLGQGPEFLTYFQNEAQLEKSRLLSDRFSAERPKGSFSTLEIQRTEQGDSAMYLCASSLQVSGYTFGSGTRLTVV.

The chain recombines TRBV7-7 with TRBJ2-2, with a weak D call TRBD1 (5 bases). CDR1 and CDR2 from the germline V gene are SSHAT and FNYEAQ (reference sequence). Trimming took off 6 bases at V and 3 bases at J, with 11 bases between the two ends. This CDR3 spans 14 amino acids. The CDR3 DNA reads TGTGCCAGCAGGCGTACACAGGACACCGGGGAGCTGTTTTTT. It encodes CASRRTQDTGELFF.

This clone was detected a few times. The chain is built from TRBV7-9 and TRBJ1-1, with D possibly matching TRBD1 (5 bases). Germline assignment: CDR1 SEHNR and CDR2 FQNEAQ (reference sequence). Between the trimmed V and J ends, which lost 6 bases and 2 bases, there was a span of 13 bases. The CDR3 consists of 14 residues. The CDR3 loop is CASRPQTENTEAFF. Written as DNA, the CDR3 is TGTGCCAGCAGACCACAGACAGAAAACACTGAAGCTTTCTTT.

For the CDR3, the DNA is TGTGCCAGCAGCCCCCCGGAGGCCTACGAGCAGTACTTC. It codes for CASSPPEAYEQYF. The V and J genes are TRBV5-7 and TRBJ2-7, with D tentatively TRBD2 (5 bases). TRBV5-7 is marked as an open reading frame, function uncertain. Deletions cut 4 bases from V and 2 bases from J, with 10 bases between. The CDR3 is 13 residues long.

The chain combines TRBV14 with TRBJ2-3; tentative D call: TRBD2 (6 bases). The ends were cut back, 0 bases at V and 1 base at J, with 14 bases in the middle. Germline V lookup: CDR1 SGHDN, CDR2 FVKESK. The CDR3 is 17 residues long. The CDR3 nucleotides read TGTGCCAGCAGCCAAGAGATTGTAACGGGAGGCACAGATACGCAGTATTTT. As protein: CASSQEIVTGGTDTQYF.

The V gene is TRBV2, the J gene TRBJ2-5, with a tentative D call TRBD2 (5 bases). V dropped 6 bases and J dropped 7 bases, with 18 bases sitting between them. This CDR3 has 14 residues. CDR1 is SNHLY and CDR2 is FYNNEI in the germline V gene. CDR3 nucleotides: TGTGCCAGCAGACCCGGGATCAGTAAGGGGACCCAGTACTTC. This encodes CASRPGISKGTQYF. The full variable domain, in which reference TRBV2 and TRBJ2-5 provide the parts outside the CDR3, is EPEVTQTPSHQVTQMGQEVILRCVPISNHLYFYWYRQILGQKVEFLVSFYNNEISEKSEIFDDQFSVERPDGSNFTLKIRSTKLEDSAMYFCASRPGISKGTQYFGPGTRLLVL.

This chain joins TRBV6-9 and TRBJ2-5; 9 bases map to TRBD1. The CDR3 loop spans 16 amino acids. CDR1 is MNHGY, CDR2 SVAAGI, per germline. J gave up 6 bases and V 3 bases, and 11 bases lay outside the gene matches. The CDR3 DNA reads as TGTGCCAGCAGTTACCCTCGGGACAGGGAGGGAAAGACCCAGTACTTC. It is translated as CASSYPRDREGKTQYF.

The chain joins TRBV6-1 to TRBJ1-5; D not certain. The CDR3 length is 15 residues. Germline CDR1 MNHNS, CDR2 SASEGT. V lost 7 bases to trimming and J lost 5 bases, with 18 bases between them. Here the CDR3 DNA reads TGTGCCAGCACGGTCACCCTTATCGATGATCAGCCCCAGCATTTT. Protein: CASTVTLIDDQPQHF.

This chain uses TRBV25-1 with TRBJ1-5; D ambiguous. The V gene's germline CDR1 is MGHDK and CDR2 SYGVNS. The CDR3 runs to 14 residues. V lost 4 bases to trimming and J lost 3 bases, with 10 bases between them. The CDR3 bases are TGTGCCAGCAGTGGGGAGACCTTCAATCAGCCCCAGCATTTT. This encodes CASSGETFNQPQHF.

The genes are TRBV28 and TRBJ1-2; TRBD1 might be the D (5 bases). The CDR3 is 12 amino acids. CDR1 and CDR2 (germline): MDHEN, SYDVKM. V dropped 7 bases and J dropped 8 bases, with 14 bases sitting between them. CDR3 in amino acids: CASTPLPGGYTF. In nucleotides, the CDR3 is TGTGCCAGCACTCCCCTACCAGGGGGCTACACCTTC.

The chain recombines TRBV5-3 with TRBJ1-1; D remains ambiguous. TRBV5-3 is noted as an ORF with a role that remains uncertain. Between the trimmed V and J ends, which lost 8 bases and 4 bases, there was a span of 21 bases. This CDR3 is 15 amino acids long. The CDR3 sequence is CASSEREGLGTEAFF. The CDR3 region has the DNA TGTGCCAGCAGCGAGAGGGAGGGATTGGGCACTGAAGCTTTCTTT.

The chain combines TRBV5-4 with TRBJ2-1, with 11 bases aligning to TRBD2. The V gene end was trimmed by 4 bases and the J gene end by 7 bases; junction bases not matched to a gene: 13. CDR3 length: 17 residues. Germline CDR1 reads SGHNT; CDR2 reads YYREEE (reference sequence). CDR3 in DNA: TGTGCCAGCAGCACACCCGATAGCGGGAGGGTAGGGAATGAGCAGTTCTTC. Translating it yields CASSTPDSGRVGNEQFF.

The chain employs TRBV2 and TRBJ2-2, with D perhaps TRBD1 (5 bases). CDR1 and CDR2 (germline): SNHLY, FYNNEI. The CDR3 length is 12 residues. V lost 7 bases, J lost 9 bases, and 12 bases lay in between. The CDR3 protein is CASTRTSRELFF. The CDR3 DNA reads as TGTGCCAGCACCAGGACAAGTCGGGAGCTGTTTTTT.

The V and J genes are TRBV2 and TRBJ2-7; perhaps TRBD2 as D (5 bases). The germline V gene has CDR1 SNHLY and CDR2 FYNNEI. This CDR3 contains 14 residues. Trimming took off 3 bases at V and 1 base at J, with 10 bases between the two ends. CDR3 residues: CASSDWELSYEQYF. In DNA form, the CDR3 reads TGTGCCAGCAGTGACTGGGAGTTGTCCTACGAGCAGTACTTC.

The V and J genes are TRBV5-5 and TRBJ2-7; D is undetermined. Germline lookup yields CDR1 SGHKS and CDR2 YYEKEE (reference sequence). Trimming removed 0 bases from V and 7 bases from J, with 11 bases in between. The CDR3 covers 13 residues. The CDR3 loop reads CASSLGRVREQYF. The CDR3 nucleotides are TGTGCCAGCAGCTTGGGCCGGGTGAGGGAGCAGTACTTC.

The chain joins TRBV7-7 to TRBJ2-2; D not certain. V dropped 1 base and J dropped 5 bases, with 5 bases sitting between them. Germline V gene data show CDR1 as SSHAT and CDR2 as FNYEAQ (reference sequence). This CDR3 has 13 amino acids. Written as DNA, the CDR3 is TGTGCCAGCAGCTTAGTGGAGACCGGGGAGCTGTTTTTT. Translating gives CASSLVETGELFF.

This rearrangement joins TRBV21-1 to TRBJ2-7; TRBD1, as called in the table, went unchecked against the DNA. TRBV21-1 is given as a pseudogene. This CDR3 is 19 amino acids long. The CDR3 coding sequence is TGTGCCAGCAGCAAAATAGGAACAGGAAGATCAGGAGTCTCCTACGAGCAGTACTTC. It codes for CASSKIGTGRSGVSYEQYF.

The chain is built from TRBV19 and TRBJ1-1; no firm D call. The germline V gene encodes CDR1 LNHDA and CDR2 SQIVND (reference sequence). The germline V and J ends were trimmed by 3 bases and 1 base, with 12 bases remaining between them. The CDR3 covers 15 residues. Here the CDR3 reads CASSMETAQNTEAFF. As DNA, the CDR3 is TGTGCCAGTAGTATGGAGACGGCACAGAACACTGAAGCTTTCTTT.

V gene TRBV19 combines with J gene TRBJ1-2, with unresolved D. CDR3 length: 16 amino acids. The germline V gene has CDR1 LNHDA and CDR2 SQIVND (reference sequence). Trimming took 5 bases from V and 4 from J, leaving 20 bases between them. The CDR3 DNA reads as TGTGCCAGTAGTCCCACCCGGGAGGGCTTTCCCTATGGCTACACCTTC. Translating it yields CASSPTREGFPYGYTF.

DNA for the CDR3: TGCGCCAGCAGCCGCACAGGGTCCAATTCACCCCTCCACTTT. This translates into CASSRTGSNSPLHF. This chain connects TRBV4-3 to TRBJ1-6; D possibly corresponds to TRBD1 (6 bases). V gave up 4 bases and J gave up 7 bases, with 11 bases separating them. From germline, CDR1 is LGHNA and CDR2 YSLEER. This CDR3 has 14 amino acids.